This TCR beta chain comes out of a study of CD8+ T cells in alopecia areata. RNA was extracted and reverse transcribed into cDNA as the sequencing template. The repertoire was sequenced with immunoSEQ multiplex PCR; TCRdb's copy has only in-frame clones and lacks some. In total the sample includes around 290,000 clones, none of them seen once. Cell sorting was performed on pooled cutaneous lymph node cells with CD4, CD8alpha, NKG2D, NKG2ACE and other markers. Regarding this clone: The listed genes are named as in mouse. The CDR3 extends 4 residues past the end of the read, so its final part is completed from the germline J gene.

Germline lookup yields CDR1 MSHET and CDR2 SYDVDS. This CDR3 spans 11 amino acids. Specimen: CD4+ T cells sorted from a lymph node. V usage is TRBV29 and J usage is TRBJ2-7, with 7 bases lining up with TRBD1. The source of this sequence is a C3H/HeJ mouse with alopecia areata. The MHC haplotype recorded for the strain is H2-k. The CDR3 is CATGTDYEQYF. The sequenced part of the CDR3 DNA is TGTGCTACCGGGACAGATTAT.